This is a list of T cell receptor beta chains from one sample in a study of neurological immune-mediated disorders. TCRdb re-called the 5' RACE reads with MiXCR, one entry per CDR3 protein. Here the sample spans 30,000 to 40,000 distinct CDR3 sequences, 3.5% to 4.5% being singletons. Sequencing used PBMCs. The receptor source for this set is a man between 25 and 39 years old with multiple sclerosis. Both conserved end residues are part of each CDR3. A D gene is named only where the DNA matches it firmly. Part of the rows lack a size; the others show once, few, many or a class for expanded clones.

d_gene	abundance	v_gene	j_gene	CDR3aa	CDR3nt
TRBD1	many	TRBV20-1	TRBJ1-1	CSASEGARYTEAFF	TGCAGTGCTAGCGAGGGGGCGAGGTACACTGAAGCTTTCTTT
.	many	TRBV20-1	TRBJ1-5	CSARGGRGGRSQPQHF	TGCAGTGCTAGAGGCGGTAGGGGGGGACGTAGTCAGCCCCAGCATTTT
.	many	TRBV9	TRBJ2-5	CASSAGILKPETQYF	TGTGCCAGCAGCGCCGGGATACTAAAACCCGAGACCCAGTACTTC
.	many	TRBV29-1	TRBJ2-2	CSVEGGENTGELFF	TGCAGCGTTGAAGGGGGTGAGAACACCGGGGAGCTGTTTTTT
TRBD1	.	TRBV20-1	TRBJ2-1	CSATQGQGGREQFF	TGCAGTGCTACCCAGGGACAGGGCGGGCGTGAGCAGTTCTTC
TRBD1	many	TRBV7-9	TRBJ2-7	CASSGGTGDTYEQYF	TGTGCCAGCAGTGGCGGGACAGGAGATACCTACGAGCAGTACTTC
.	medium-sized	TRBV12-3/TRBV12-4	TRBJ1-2	CASSSRGDGYTF	TGTGCCAGCAGCTCCCGGGGGGATGGCTACACCTTC
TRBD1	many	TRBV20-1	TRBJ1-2	CSASQTGGGYTF	TGCAGTGCTAGTCAAACAGGGGGTGGCTACACCTTC
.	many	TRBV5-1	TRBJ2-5	CASCSGRDQETQYF	TGCGCCAGCTGCTCTGGGCGGGACCAAGAGACCCAGTACTTC
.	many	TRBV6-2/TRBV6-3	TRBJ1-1	CATWGSNTEAFF	TGTGCCACCTGGGGGTCAAACACTGAAGCTTTCTTT
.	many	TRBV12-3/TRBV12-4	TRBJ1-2	CASSSGVQLGRGYTF	TGTGCCAGCAGTTCAGGGGTTCAGTTGGGGCGGGGCTACACCTTC
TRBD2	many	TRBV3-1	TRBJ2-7	CASSEGGNRGDQQYF	TGTGCCAGCAGCGAAGGCGGTAACCGGGGGGATCAGCAGTACTTC
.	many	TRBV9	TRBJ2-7	CASSVSVDFSYEQYF	TGTGCCAGCAGCGTGTCAGTAGACTTCTCCTACGAGCAGTACTTC
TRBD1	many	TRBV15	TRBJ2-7	CATSKGASIYEQYF	TGTGCCACCAGCAAGGGGGCTTCCATATACGAGCAGTACTTC
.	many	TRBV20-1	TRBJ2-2	CSASKDGGELFF	TGCAGTGCTTCGAAAGACGGCGGGGAGCTGTTTTTT
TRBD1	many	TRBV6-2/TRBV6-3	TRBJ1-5	CASSTTGAGNQPQHF	TGTGCCAGCAGTACGACAGGGGCTGGAAATCAGCCCCAGCATTTT
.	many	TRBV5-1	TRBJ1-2	CASSFSPGTNYGYTF	TGCGCCAGCAGCTTCAGCCCCGGGACTAACTATGGCTACACCTTC
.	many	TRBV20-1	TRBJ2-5	CSARRPDSLETQYF	TGCAGTGCTAGGAGGCCGGACTCGTTGGAGACCCAGTACTTC
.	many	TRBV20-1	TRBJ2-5	CSARGQRGETQYF	TGCAGTGCTAGAGGGCAGCGAGGAGAGACCCAGTACTTC
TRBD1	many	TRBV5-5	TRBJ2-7	CASSPGTGEVSVEQYF	TGTGCCAGCAGCCCCGGGACAGGAGAAGTTAGCGTCGAGCAGTACTTC
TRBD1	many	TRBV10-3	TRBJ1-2	CAISDRDRGNYGYTF	TGTGCCATCAGTGACCGGGACAGGGGCAACTATGGCTACACCTTC
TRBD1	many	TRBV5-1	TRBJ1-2	CASSSPDRGKDGYTF	TGCGCCAGCAGCTCGCCGGACAGGGGGAAAGATGGCTACACCTTC
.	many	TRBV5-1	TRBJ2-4	CASSPPTVAKNIQYF	TGCGCCAGCAGCCCTCCGACGGTAGCCAAAAACATTCAGTACTTC
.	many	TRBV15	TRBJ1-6	CATSRDRVNSPLHF	TGTGCCACCAGCAGAGACAGGGTTAATTCACCCCTCCACTTT
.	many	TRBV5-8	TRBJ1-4	CASSPGRGTTNEKLFF	TGTGCCAGCAGCCCAGGCCGAGGGACAACTAATGAAAAACTGTTTTTT
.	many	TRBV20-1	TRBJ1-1	CSAPRGGETEAFF	TGCAGTGCTCCGAGGGGGGGTGAGACTGAAGCTTTCTTT
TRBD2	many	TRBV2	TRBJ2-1	CASSDRLAGGLEQFF	TGTGCCAGCAGTGATCGACTAGCGGGGGGGCTTGAGCAGTTCTTC
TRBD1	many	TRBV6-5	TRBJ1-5	CASSWDRVQPQHF	TGTGCCAGCAGTTGGGACAGGGTTCAGCCCCAGCATTTT
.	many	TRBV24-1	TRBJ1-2	CATGDPNYGYTF	TGTGCCACCGGGGATCCCAACTATGGCTACACCTTC
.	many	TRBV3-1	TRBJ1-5	CASSRRDTFNQPQHF	TGTGCCAGCAGCCGAAGGGACACGTTCAATCAGCCCCAGCATTTT
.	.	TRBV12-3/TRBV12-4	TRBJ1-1	CASSSEFAPPAKYEAFF	TGTGCCAGCAGTTCCGAGTTCGCACCTCCGGCCAAATATGAAGCTTTCTTT
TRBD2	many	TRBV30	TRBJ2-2	CAWRGTSAPGELFF	TGTGCCTGGAGAGGGACTAGCGCGCCCGGGGAGCTGTTTTTT
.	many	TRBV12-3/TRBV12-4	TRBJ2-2	CASREGAGELFF	TGTGCCAGCAGAGAAGGCGCCGGGGAGCTGTTTTTT
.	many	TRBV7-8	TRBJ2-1	CASSPTLYEQFF	TGTGCCAGCAGCCCGACCTTGTATGAGCAGTTCTTC
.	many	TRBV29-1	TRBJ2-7	CSVGTDEQYF	TGCAGCGTAGGGACGGACGAGCAGTACTTC
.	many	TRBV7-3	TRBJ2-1	CASSYLVGSYNEQFF	TGTGCCAGCAGCTATCTAGTGGGCTCCTACAATGAGCAGTTCTTC
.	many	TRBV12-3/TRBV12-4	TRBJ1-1	CASSFYGNTEAFF	TGTGCCAGCAGTTTCTACGGGAACACTGAAGCTTTCTTT
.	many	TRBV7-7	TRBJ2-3	CASSSSISTDTQYF	TGTGCTAGCAGCTCCAGTATTAGCACAGATACGCAGTATTTT
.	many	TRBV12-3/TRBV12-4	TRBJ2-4	CASSLDPGRAKNIQYF	TGTGCCAGCAGTTTAGATCCGGGCAGGGCCAAAAACATTCAGTACTTC
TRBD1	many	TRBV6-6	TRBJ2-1	CASSSGGAYEQFF	TGTGCCAGCAGCTCAGGGGGCGCCTATGAGCAGTTCTTC
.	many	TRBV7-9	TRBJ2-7	CASSLDLWQGSQEQYF	TGTGCCAGCAGCTTAGATCTTTGGCAGGGGTCCCAGGAGCAGTACTTC
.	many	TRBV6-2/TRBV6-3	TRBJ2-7	CASSYGAVSYEQYF	TGTGCCAGCAGTTACGGGGCAGTCTCCTACGAGCAGTACTTC
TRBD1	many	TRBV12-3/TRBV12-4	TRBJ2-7	CASSLTPGQGVYEQYF	TGTGCCAGCAGTTTAACACCGGGACAGGGAGTCTACGAGCAGTACTTC
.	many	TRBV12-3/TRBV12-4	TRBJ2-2	CASSLFRGGLAGANTGELFF	TGTGCCAGCAGTTTATTCCGTGGGGGCCTAGCTGGCGCGAACACCGGGGAGCTGTTTTTT
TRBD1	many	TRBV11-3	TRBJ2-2	CASSPGTARTGELFF	TGTGCCAGCAGCCCAGGGACAGCTAGGACCGGGGAGCTGTTTTTT
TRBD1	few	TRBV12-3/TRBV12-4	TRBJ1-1	CASRGGQPSDAEAFF	TGTGCCAGCAGGGGGGGACAGCCTTCGGACGCTGAAGCTTTCTTT
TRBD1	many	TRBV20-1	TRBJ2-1	CSANGQGSSNEQFF	TGCAGTGCCAATGGACAGGGCAGCTCCAATGAGCAGTTCTTC
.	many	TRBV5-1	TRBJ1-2	CASKTGNYGYTF	TGCGCCAGTAAGACAGGAAACTATGGCTACACCTTC
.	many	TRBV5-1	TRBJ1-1	CASSLEGNTEAFF	TGCGCCAGCAGCTTGGAAGGGAACACTGAAGCTTTCTTT
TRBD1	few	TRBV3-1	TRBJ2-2	CASSQAGGDTGELFF	TGTGCCAGCAGCCAGGCAGGGGGCGACACCGGGGAGCTGTTTTTT